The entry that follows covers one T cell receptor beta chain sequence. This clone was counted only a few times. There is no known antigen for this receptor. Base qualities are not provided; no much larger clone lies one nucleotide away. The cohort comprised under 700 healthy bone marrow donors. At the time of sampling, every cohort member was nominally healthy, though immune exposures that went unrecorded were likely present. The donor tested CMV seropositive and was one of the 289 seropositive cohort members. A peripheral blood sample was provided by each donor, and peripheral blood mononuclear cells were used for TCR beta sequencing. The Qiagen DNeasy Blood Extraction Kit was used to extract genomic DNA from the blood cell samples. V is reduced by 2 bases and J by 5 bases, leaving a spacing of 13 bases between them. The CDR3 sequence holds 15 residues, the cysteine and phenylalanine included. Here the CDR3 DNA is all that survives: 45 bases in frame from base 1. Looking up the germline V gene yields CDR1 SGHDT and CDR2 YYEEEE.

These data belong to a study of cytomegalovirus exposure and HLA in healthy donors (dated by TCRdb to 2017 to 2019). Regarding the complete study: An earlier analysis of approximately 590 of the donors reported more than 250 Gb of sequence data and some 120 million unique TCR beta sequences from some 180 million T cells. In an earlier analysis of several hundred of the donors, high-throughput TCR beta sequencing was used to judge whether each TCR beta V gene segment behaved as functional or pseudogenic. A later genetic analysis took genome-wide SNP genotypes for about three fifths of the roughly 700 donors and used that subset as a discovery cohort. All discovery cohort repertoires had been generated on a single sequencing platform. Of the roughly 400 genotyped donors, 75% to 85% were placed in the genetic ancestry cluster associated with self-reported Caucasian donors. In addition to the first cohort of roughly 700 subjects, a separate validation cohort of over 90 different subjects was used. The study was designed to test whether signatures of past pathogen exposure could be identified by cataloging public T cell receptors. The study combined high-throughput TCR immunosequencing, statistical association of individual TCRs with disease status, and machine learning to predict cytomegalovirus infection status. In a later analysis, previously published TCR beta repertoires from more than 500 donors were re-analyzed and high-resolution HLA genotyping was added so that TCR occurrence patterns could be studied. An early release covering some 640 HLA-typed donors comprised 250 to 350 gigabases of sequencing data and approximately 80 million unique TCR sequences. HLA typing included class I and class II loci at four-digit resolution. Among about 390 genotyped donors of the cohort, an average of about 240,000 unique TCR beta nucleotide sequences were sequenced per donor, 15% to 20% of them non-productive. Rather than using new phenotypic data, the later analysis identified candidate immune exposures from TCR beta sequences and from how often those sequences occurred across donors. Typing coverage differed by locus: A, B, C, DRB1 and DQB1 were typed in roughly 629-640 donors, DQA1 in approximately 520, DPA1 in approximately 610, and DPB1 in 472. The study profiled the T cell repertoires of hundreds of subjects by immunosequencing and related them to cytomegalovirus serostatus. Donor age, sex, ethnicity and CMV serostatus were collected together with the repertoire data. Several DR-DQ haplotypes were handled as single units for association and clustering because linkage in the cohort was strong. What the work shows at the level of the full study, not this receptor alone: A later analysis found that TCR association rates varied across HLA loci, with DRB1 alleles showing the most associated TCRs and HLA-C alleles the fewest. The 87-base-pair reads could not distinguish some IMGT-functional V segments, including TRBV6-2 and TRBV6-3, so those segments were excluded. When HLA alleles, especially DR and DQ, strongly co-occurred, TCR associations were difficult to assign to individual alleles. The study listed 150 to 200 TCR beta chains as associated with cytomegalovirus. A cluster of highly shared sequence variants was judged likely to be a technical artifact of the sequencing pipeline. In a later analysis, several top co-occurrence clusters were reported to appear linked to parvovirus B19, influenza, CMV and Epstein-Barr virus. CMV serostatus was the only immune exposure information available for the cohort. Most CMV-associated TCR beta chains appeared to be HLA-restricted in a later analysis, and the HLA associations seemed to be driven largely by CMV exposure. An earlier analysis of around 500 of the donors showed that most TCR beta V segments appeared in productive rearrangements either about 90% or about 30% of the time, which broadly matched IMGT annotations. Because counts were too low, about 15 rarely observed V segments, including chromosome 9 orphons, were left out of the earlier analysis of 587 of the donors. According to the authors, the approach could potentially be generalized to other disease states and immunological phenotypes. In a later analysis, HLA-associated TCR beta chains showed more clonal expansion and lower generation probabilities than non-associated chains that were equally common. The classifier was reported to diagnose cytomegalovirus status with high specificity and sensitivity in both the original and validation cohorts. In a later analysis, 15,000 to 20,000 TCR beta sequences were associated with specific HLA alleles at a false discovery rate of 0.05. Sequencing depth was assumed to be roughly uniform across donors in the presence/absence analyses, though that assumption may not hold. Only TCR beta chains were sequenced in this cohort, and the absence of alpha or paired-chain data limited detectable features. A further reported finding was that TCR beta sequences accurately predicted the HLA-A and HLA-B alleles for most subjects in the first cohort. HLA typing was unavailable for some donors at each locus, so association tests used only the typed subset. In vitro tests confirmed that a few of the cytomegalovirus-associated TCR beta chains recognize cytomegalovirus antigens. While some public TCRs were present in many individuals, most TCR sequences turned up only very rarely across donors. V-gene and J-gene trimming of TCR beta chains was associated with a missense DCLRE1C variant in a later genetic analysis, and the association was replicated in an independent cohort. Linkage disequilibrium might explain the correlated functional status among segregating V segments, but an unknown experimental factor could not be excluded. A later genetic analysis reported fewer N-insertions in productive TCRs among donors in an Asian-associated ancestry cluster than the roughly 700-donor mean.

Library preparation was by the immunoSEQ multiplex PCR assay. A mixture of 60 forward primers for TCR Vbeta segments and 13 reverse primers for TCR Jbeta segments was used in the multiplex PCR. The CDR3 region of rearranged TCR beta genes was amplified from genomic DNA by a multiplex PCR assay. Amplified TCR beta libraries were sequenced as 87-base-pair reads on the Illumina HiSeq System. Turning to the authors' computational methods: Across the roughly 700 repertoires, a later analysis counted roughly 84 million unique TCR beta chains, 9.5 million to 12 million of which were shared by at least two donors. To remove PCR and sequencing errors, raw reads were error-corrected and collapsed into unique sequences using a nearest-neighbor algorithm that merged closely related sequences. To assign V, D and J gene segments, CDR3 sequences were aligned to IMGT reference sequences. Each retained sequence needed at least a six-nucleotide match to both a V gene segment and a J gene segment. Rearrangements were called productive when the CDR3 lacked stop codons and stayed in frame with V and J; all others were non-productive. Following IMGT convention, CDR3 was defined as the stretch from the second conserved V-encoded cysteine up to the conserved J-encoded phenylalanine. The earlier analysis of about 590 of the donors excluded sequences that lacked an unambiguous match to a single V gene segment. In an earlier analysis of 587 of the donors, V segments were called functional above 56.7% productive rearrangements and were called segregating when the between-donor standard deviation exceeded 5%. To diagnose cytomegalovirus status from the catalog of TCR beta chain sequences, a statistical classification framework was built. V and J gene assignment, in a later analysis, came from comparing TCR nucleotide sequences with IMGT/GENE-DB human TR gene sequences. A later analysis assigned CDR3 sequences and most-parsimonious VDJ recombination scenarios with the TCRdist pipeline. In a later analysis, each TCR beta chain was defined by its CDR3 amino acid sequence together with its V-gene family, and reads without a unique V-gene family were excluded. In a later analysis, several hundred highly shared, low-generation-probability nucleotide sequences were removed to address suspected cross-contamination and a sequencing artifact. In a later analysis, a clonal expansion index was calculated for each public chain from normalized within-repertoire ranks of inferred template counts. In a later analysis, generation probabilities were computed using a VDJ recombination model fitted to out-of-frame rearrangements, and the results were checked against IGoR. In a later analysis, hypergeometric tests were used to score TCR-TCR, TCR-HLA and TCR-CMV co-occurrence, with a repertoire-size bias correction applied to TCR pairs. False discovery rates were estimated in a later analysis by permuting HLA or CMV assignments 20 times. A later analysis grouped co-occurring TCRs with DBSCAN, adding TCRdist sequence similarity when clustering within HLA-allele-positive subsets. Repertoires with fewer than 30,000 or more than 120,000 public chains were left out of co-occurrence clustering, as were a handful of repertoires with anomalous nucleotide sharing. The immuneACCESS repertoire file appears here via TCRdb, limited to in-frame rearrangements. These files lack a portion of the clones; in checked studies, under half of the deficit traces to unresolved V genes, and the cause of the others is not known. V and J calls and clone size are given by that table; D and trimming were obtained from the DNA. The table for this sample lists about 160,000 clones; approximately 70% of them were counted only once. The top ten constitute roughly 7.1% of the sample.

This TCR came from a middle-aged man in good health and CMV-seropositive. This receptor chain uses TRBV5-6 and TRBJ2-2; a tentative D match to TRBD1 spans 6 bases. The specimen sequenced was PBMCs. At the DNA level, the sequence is TGTGCCAGCAGCTTCGGGACACCGAGGACCGGGGAGCTGTTTTTT. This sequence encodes CASSFGTPRTGELFF.